This TCR beta chain was sequenced during a study of control samples from healthy donors and cancer patients. The CDR3 covers 12 residues. J gave up 11 bases and V 4 bases, and 4 bases lay outside the gene matches. The germline V gene has CDR1 KGHDR and CDR2 SFDVKD. Assay used: immunoSEQ multiplex PCR; TCRdb lists only in-frame clones, some missing. The sample records about 110,000 clones, roughly 90% being singletons. This clone was detected once. The V gene is TRBV24-1, the J gene TRBJ1-1; 9 nucleotides match TRBD1. This receptor was identified in a woman aged 60-75 years with lung cancer. Material: PBMCs. CDR3 in amino acids: CATSEGTGHAFF. Here the CDR3 DNA reads TGTGCCACCAGTGAGGGGACAGGGCACGCTTTCTTT.